Below are 15 T cell receptor beta chains sequenced from a single sample in a study of blood T cell repertoires in COVID-19. Assay: immunoSEQ multiplex PCR; the TCRdb copy retains only in-frame clones and omits some. Of 240,000 or so clones listed, roughly 81% are singletons. Sequences were obtained from peripheral blood. Receptors originate from a woman aged 80 or older with COVID-19, enrolled during active disease.

This clone has only one observation. This chain uses TRBV28 with TRBJ2-2, with a tentative D call TRBD2 (5 bases). Germline CDR1 reads MDHEN; CDR2 reads SYDVKM. Between the trimmed V and J ends, which lost 5 bases and 1 base, there was a span of 14 bases. The CDR3 extends over 16 amino acids. The CDR3 DNA follows: TGTGCCAGCAGTACTCCGAGGGTAGGGAACACCGGGGAGCTGTTTTTT. The encoded protein is CASSTPRVGNTGELFF.

Only one count was recorded for this clone. The chain couples TRBV11-2 to TRBJ2-3; 12 nucleotides align to TRBD2. V gave up 3 bases and J gave up 3 bases; unmatched junction bases: 10. CDR1 is SGHAT, CDR2 FQNNGV, per germline. The CDR3 is 18 amino acids. In nucleotides, the CDR3 is TGTGCCAGCAGCTTTAGACTAGCGGGAGCGGGGGGAACAGATACGCAGTATTTT. Protein: CASSFRLAGAGGTDTQYF.

V usage is TRBV6-5 and J usage is TRBJ2-1; possibly TRBD1 for D (6 bases). The CDR3 totals 13 residues. Germline V CDR1 and CDR2: MNHEY, SVGAGI. V lost 6 bases and J 6 bases, leaving 12 bases between the germline ends. CDR3 loop: CASSTRTVNEQFF. CDR3 coding DNA: TGTGCCAGCAGCACTCGGACAGTCAATGAGCAGTTCTTC.

A few counts support this clone. The rearrangement uses TRBV19 and TRBJ1-2, with 7 bases aligning to TRBD1. This CDR3 is built from 15 residues. The germline gives CDR1 LNHDA, CDR2 SQIVND (reference sequence). Trimming removed 0 bases from V and 4 bases from J; junction bases left unmatched: 5. CDR3 DNA: TGTGCCAGTAGTATAGAATCTTCAGGGGGCTATGGCTACACCTTC. Residues: CASSIESSGGYGYTF.

This chain uses TRBV5-1 with TRBJ1-2; 11 nucleotides match TRBD1. The CDR3 is made up of 15 amino acids. The germline gives CDR1 SGHRS, CDR2 YFSETQ. Unmatched junction bases numbered 7, after V lost 1 base and J lost 8 bases. CDR3: CASSLSGQGAKGYTF. The DNA for the CDR3 is TGCGCCAGCAGCTTGAGCGGACAGGGGGCAAAAGGCTACACCTTC.

The chain joins TRBV6-5 to TRBJ1-4; TRBD1 aligns across 7 bases. J was trimmed by 8 bases and V by 5 bases; bases with no gene match: 11. This CDR3 spans 15 amino acids. Germline V lookup: CDR1 MNHEY, CDR2 SVGAGI. CDR3 in DNA: TGTGCCAGCAGTAAACCTCCGGGACAGAAGGAAAAACTGTTTTTT. Protein: CASSKPPGQKEKLFF.

The chain couples TRBV6-5 to TRBJ1-4; the match to TRBD1 covers 9 bases. This CDR3 comprises 15 residues. Germline trimming cut 2 bases from V and 8 bases from J; bases unmatched to any gene: 6. Germline values: CDR1 MNHEY, CDR2 SVGAGI. Here the CDR3 DNA reads TGTGCCAGCAGTTACACCGGGACAGGGAGGGAAAAACTGTTTTTT. Translated, it gives CASSYTGTGREKLFF.

There are a few counts of this clone. The chain recombines TRBV7-2 with TRBJ1-5, with D tentatively TRBD1 (6 bases). V gave up 0 bases and J gave up 5 bases, with 11 bases separating them. The germline gives CDR1 SGHTA, CDR2 FQGNSA. The CDR3 is 15 amino acids. CDR3 protein: CASSLAWQGYQPQHF. CDR3 bases: TGTGCCAGCAGCTTAGCGTGGCAGGGGTATCAGCCCCAGCATTTT.

V and J are TRBV20-1 and TRBJ1-2; 8 nucleotides align to TRBD1. The CDR3 totals 11 residues. The germline V gene encodes CDR1 DFQATT and CDR2 SNEGSKA (reference sequence). The V gene end was trimmed by 5 bases and the J gene end by 7 bases; junction bases not matched to a gene: 3. CDR3 region: CSASRGLGYTF. The DNA of the CDR3 is TGCAGTGCTTCCAGGGGGCTTGGCTACACCTTC.

This chain connects TRBV10-1 to TRBJ1-2, with D possibly matching TRBD1 (5 bases). The V gene's germline CDR1 is WNHNN and CDR2 SYGVQD (reference sequence). There are 12 residues in the CDR3. V lost 4 bases and J lost 4, with 7 bases in between. CDR3 sequence: CASSADSYGYTF. The CDR3 region has the DNA TGCGCCAGCAGTGCCGACAGCTATGGCTACACCTTC.

The genes are TRBV18 and TRBJ2-1, with 9 bases aligning to TRBD2. Germline CDR1 and CDR2: KGHSH and LQKENI. This CDR3 spans 16 amino acids. V was clipped by 0 bases and J by 2 bases; unmatched bases: 2. The CDR3 DNA sequence: TGTGCCAGCTCACCACCGGCGGGGGGGGCCTACAATGAGCAGTTCTTC. Its protein product is CASSPPAGGAYNEQFF.

The V gene is TRBV11-2, the J gene TRBJ2-7; the match to TRBD1 covers 7 bases. The germline V gene encodes CDR1 SGHAT and CDR2 FQNNGV. This CDR3 is built from 15 residues. V was clipped by 0 bases and J by 1 base; unmatched bases: 3. CDR3 coding DNA: TGTGCCAGCAGCTTAGACCGGACAGGATCCTACGAGCAGTACTTC. This codes for CASSLDRTGSYEQYF.

V usage is TRBV19 and J usage is TRBJ1-5; D call uncertain. The germline V and J ends were trimmed by 2 bases and 3 bases, with 5 bases remaining between them. Germline lookup yields CDR1 LNHDA and CDR2 SQIVND (reference sequence). This CDR3 has 13 amino acids. CDR3 nucleotides: TGTGCCAGTAGTATACAGGCCAATCAGCCCCAGCATTTT. This gives the protein CASSIQANQPQHF.

The CDR3 loop reads CASIPGGAQETQYF. The CDR3 region has the DNA TGTGCCAGCATCCCCGGAGGGGCCCAAGAGACCCAGTACTTC. The chain couples TRBV6-5 to TRBJ2-5, with D perhaps TRBD2 (6 bases). Trimming shortened V by 7 bases and J by 1 base, and 13 bases separated the two germline ends. CDR3 length: 14 residues. Germline assignment: CDR1 MNHEY and CDR2 SVGAGI.

J is TRBJ1-1 and V is TRBV6-5, with D maybe TRBD1 (5 bases). With 8 bases removed from V and 1 base from J, the gap between germline ends came to 17 bases. This CDR3 comprises 15 residues. Per the germline V gene, CDR1 is MNHEY and CDR2 is SVGAGI. The CDR3 is CASSLWGTPNTEAFF. CDR3 nucleotide sequence: TGTGCCAGCTCTCTTTGGGGCACCCCGAACACTGAAGCTTTCTTT.